The present T cell receptor beta chain was sequenced within a study of shared clonotypes between healthy human individuals. At the level of the study: Contributing individuals were two females and three males aged 18 to 49.

Whole-study findings and limits: Incompleteness in sorted-subset sequencing, despite large depth, was shown by rarefaction.

V lost 4 bases, J lost 8 bases, and 12 bases lay in between. This CDR3 is built from 13 residues. The germline gives CDR1 KGHSH, CDR2 LQKENI. Terminally differentiated effector memory CD45RA+ cells were left out of the naive CD8 fraction, which was CD45RO-negative and positively selected for CCR7. A note on this clone: Antigen: not known.

Running of the assay took place at deep level. Original processing methods: Filtering differed for immunoSEQ, which gave only junction sequences without quality scores. Clones were sequenced by immunoSEQ multiplex PCR, and TCRdb holds only the in-frame ones, with some missing. Clone size and the V and J calls come from that table; the DNA yielded D and trimming. The sample has some 2,100,000 clones, approximately 94% seen once. The chain carries TRBV18 and TRBJ2-1; no firm D call. Sequenced material: naive CD8+ T cells from PBMCs. The source is a man younger than 35 in good health. Some clones in this sample may be carry-over from other donors' samples. CDR3 DNA sequence: TGTGCCAGCTCACACCTAGACATCCATGAGCAGTTCTTC. This translates into CASSHLDIHEQFF.